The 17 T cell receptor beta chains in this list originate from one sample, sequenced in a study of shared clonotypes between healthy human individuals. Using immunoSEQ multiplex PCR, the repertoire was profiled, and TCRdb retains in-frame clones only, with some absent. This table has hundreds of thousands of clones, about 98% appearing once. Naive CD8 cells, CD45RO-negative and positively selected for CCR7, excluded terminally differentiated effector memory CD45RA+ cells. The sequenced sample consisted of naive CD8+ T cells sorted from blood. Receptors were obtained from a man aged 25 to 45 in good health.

The CDR3 DNA sequence: TGTGCCCGACAGGCGGAGCGAGGGACAGATACGCAGTATTTT. Encoded protein: CARQAERGTDTQYF. The V gene is TRBV2, the J gene TRBJ2-3; TRBD1 might be the D (6 bases). Trimming removed 11 bases at V and 3 bases at J, with 18 bases between. This CDR3 spans 14 amino acids. Germline lookup yields CDR1 SNHLY and CDR2 FYNNEI.

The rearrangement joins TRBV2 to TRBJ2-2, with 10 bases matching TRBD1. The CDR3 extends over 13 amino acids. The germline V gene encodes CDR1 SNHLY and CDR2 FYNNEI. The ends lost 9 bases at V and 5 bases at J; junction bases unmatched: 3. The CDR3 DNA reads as TGTGCCAGTGGACAGGGGGAGACCGGGGAGCTGTTTTTT. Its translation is CASGQGETGELFF.

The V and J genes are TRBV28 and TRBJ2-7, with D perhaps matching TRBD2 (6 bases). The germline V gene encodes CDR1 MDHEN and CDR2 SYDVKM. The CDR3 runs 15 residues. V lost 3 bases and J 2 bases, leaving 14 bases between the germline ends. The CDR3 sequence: CASSFLAREAYEQYF. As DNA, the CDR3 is TGTGCCAGCAGTTTTTTGGCCAGGGAGGCCTACGAGCAGTACTTC. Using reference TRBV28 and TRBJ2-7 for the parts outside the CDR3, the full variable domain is DVKVTQSSRYLVKRTGEKVFLECVQDMDHENMFWYRQDPGLGLRLIYFSYDVKMKEKGDIPEGYSVSREKKERFSLILESASTNQTSMYLCASSFLAREAYEQYFGPGTRLTVT.

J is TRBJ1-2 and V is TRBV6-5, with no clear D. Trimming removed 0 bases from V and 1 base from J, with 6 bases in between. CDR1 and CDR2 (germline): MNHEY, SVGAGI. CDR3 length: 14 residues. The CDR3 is CASSYSEDNYGYTF. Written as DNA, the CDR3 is TGTGCCAGCAGTTACTCGGAGGATAACTATGGCTACACCTTC.

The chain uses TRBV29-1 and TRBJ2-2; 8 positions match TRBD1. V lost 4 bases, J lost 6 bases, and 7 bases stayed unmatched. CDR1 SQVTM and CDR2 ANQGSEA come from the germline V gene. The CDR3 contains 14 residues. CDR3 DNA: TGCAGCGTTGTAGGCAGGGGGCCAGCCGGGGAGCTGTTTTTT. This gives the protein CSVVGRGPAGELFF.

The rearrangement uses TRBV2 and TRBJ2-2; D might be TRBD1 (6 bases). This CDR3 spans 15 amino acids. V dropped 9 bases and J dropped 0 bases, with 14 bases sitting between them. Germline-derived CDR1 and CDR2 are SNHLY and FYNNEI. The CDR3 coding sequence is TGTGCCAGGAGGGGACAACCTGCGAACACCGGGGAGCTGTTTTTT. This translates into CARRGQPANTGELFF.

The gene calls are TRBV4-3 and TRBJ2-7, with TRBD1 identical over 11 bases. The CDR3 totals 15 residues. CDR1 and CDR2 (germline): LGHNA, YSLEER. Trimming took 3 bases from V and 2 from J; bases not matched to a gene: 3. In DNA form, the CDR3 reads TGCGCCAGCAGCCAGGGGACAGGGGGAGCCTACGAGCAGTACTTC. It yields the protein CASSQGTGGAYEQYF.

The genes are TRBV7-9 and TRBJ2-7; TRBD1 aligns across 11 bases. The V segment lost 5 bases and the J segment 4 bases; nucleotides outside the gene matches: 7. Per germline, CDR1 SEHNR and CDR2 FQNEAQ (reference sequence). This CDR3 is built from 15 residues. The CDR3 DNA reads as TGTGCCAGCAGCCCTCCGGACAGGGGGCGGTACGAGCAGTACTTC. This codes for CASSPPDRGRYEQYF.

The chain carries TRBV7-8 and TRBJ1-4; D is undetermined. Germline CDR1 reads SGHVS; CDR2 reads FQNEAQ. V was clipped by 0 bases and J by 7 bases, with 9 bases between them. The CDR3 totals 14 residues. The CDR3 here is CASSLALSGEKLFF. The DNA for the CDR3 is TGTGCCAGCAGCTTAGCCTTGTCGGGTGAAAAACTGTTTTTT. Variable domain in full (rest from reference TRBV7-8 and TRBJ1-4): GAGVSQSPRYKVAKRGQDVALRCDPISGHVSLFWYQQALGQGPEFLTYFQNEAQLDKSGLPSDRFFAERPEGSVSTLKIQRTQQEDSAVYLCASSLALSGEKLFFGSGTQLSVL.

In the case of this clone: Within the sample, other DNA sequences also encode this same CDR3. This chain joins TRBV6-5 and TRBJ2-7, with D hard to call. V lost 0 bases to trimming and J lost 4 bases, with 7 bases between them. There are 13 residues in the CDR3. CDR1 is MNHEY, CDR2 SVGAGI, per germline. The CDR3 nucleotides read TGTGCCAGCAGTTACTCGACGTCGTACGAGCAGTACTTC. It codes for CASSYSTSYEQYF.

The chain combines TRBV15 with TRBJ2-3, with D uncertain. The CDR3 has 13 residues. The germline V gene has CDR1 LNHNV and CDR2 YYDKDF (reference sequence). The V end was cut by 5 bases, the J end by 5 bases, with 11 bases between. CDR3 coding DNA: TGTGCCACCAGCGACGGCATAAGAGATACGCAGTATTTT. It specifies CATSDGIRDTQYF. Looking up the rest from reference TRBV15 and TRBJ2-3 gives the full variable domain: DAMVIQNPRYQVTQFGKPVTLSCSQTLNHNVMYWYQQKSSQAPKLLFHYYDKDFNNEADTPDNFQSRRPNTSFCFLDIRSPGLGDTAMYLCATSDGIRDTQYFGPGTRLTVL.

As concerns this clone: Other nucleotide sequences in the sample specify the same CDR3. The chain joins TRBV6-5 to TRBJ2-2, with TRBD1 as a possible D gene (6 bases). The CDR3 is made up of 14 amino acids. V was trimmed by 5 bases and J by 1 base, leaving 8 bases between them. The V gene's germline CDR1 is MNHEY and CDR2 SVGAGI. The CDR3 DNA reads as TGTGCCAGCAGTCAGACAGGGAACACCGGGGAGCTGTTTTTT. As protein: CASSQTGNTGELFF.

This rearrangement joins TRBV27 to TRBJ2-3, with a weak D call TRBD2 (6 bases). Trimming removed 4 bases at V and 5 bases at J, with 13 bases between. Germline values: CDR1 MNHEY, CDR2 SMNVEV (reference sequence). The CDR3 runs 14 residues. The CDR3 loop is CASSWSAGIDTQYF. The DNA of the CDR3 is TGTGCCAGCAGTTGGTCCGCGGGGATAGATACGCAGTATTTT.

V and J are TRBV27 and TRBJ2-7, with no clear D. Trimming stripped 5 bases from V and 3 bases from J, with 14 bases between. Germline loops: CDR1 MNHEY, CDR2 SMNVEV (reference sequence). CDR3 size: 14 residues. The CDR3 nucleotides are TGTGCCAGCAGTCGAACAACCGGGCTCTACGAGCAGTACTTC. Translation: CASSRTTGLYEQYF.

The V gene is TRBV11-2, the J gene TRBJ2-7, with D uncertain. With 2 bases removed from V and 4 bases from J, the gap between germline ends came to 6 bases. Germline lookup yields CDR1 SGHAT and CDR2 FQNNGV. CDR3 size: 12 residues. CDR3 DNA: TGTGCCAGCAGCTTACGCTTTTACGAGCAGTACTTC. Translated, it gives CASSLRFYEQYF.

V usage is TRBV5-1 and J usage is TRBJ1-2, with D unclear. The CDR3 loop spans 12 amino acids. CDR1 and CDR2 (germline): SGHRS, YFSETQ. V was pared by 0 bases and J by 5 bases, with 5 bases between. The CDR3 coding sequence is TGCGCCAGCAGCTTGGGAGGGTATGGCTACACCTTC. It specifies CASSLGGYGYTF.

This CDR3 is CASRGLHLGLPYGYTF. CDR3 bases: TGTGCCAGCAGGGGCCTCCATTTGGGGCTCCCCTATGGCTACACCTTC. This chain links TRBV5-7 with TRBJ1-2; the D gene is possibly TRBD1 (5 bases). TRBV5-7 is classed as an ORF, of uncertain function. The CDR3 has 16 residues. V was shortened by 5 bases and J by 4 bases, with 21 bases between the two germline ends.